This T cell receptor beta chain is from a study of blood T cell repertoires in COVID-19. CDR3 length equals 14 residues. From germline, CDR1 is MDHEN and CDR2 SYDVKM. V gave up 6 bases and J gave up 6 bases, with 15 bases separating them. In the study's own analysis: Estimated nucleated cell counts came from reference gene primer amplification. Assay used: immunoSEQ multiplex PCR; TCRdb lists only in-frame clones, some missing. V, J and clone size are taken as reported in that table, and D and trimming were inferred from the DNA itself. There are roughly 140,000 clones in the sample; around nine tenths occur only once, and about 4.1% lies in the top ten.

The TCR originated in a woman between 40 and 50 years old with acute or convalescent COVID-19. The specimen sequenced was peripheral blood. The rearrangement joins TRBV28 to TRBJ1-5; D not certain. The CDR3 region is CASSKGGFGQPQHF. CDR3 coding DNA: TGTGCCAGCAGCAAGGGAGGGTTCGGTCAGCCCCAGCATTTT. The whole variable domain, remainder taken from reference TRBV28 and TRBJ1-5, is DVKVTQSSRYLVKRTGEKVFLECVQDMDHENMFWYRQDPGLGLRLIYFSYDVKMKEKGDIPEGYSVSREKKERFSLILESASTNQTSMYLCASSKGGFGQPQHFGDGTRLSIL.